This T cell receptor beta chain was sequenced during a study of identical twins. Study-level results: For monozygotic twins, models underestimated out-of-frame TCR alpha sharing.

Healthy Caucasians supplied all donations. With respect to this clonotype: Its antigen remains unidentified.

The germline V gene encodes CDR1 DFQATT and CDR2 SNEGSKA (reference sequence). The CDR3 length is 16 residues. V was shortened by 0 bases and J by 3 bases, with 18 bases between the two germline ends. Each CDR3 protein is one row after TCRdb ran MiXCR on the 5' RACE reads. Of 700,000 or so distinct CDR3 sequences listed, 21% were seen once; the top ten hold 4% to 5.5%. These data also featured in a second study, about T cells expressing NK-cell markers. From that second work: The study sequenced eight donors, seven HCMV-seropositive and one seronegative. Unclear, still, was the HCMV specificity of the expanded NKG2C+ T cell clones.

The sequenced material came from PBMCs. The chain combines TRBV20-1 with TRBJ2-7, with D possibly being TRBD1 (6 bases). The clonotype comes from a woman aged 18-30 years in good health. CDR3 nucleotides: TGCAGTGCTAGAGATGGGGGCAGGGCGTCCCTCTACGAGCAGTACTTC. It translates to CSARDGGRASLYEQYF.